A selection of T cell receptor beta chains follows, all from one sample in a study of OX40 agonist ivuxolimab in advanced cancers. Some clones are missing from TCRdb's copy, which holds only in-frame ones; the method was immunoSEQ multiplex PCR. The sample has roughly 79,000 clones, approximately 80% seen once. This specimen consisted of CD4+ or CD8+ T cells sorted from blood, obtained in a trial of the OX40 agonist ivuxolimab. The origin of the receptors is an adult with an advanced solid tumor such as melanoma, head and neck, liver or kidney cancer. The CDR3 runs from the conserved cysteine through the conserved F or W. The D gene is left open where the match is weak. Some rows have no size entry. The others give once, few or many, or a class for an expanded clone.

CDR3 DNA	CDR3 protein	D gene	clone size	J gene	V gene
TGTGCCACAAACAGAGCCGGGGGGTACACCTACATGAACACTGAAGCTTTCTTT	CATNRAGGYTYMNTEAFF	NA	NA	TRBJ1-1	TRBV28
TGTGCCAGCAGTGAGTTAGGCCTAATTGAGCAGTTCTTC	CASSELGLIEQFF	NA	NA	TRBJ2-1	TRBV6-1
TGTGCCTGGAGACCTTCCCATACGACAGGATCTGGAAACACCATATATTTT	CAWRPSHTTGSGNTIYF	NA	NA	TRBJ1-3	TRBV30
TGTGCCAGTAGTGGACTGACTCGGTTCACTGAAGCTTTCTTT	CASSGLTRFTEAFF	NA	NA	TRBJ1-1	TRBV19
TGTGCCTGGACTAGCGGGGGACCCTACGAGCAGTACTTC	CAWTSGGPYEQYF	TRBD2	NA	TRBJ2-7	TRBV30
TGTGCCAGCAGCCCCCTACAGCCTCTATATGGCTACACCTTC	CASSPLQPLYGYTF	NA	NA	TRBJ1-2	TRBV4-2
TGCGCCAGCAGCCAAGTATTAACGGCTAGCGGGACCCCTCAGTTCTTC	CASSQVLTASGTPQFF	TRBD2	NA	TRBJ2-1	TRBV4-1
TGTGCCAGCTCACCTCCTACAAACCGGGAGTCGCAGTATTTT	CASSPPTNRESQYF	NA	NA	TRBJ2-3	TRBV18
TGTGCCAGCAGCCCCCGGACAGGGCCCGAAGCTTTCTTT	CASSPRTGPEAFF	TRBD1	NA	TRBJ1-1	TRBV5-6
TGTGCCAGCAGCGCGCGGGGACAGCTTAACTATGGCTACACCTTC	CASSARGQLNYGYTF	TRBD1	NA	TRBJ1-2	TRBV9
TGTGCCAGTAGTTGGATAACTACGGGGGAAAAACTGTTTTTT	CASSWITTGEKLFF	NA	NA	TRBJ1-4	TRBV19
TGTGCCAGCAGTTTGAGTAGCGGGAGGAACAATGAGCAGTTCTTC	CASSLSSGRNNEQFF	TRBD2	once	TRBJ2-1	TRBV27
TGTGCCAGCAGCCAAGCGGCGGGAGCCACAGATACGCAGTATTTT	CASSQAAGATDTQYF	TRBD2	NA	TRBJ2-3	TRBV4-2
TGTGCCAGCAGCTCGACCGATGAAAAACTGTTTTTT	CASSSTDEKLFF	NA	NA	TRBJ1-4	TRBV28
TGTGCCAGCAGTTACTCGAACGGTCCCTACGAGCAGTACTTC	CASSYSNGPYEQYF	NA	NA	TRBJ2-7	TRBV6-5
TGTGCCAGCAGTTACAGGACAGGGGGGAACACTGAAGCTTTCTTT	CASSYRTGGNTEAFF	TRBD1	NA	TRBJ1-1	TRBV6-6